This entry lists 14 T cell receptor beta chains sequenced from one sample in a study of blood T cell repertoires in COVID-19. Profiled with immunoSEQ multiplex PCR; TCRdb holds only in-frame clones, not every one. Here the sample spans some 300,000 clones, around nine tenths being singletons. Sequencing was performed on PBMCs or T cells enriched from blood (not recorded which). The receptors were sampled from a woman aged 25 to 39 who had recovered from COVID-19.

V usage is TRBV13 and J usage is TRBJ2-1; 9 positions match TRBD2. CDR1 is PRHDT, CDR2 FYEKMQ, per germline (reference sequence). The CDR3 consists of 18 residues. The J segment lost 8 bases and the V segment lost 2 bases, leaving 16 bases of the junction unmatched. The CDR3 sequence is CASSLSPTPASGIHEQFF. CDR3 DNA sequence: TGTGCCAGCAGCTTAAGTCCGACACCAGCTAGCGGGATTCATGAGCAGTTCTTC.

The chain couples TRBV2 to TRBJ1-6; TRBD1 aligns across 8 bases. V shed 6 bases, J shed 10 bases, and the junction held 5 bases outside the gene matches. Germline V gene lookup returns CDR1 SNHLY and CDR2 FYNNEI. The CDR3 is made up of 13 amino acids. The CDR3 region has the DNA TGTGCCAGCAGGATGGACAGGGCCTCACCCCTCCACTTT. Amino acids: CASRMDRASPLHF.

The CDR3 region is CASSLPGPNEQFF. CDR3 in DNA: TGTGCCAGCAGCTTGCCAGGGCCCAATGAGCAGTTCTTC. The chain combines TRBV5-8 with TRBJ2-1, with D possibly matching TRBD1 (5 bases). The CDR3 covers 13 residues. V lost 1 base, J lost 6 bases, and 8 bases lay in between. From germline, CDR1 is SGHTS and CDR2 YDEGEE. Full variable domain (remainder filled in from reference TRBV5-8 and TRBJ2-1): EAGVTQSPTHLIKTRGQQATLRCSPISGHTSVYWYQQALGLGLQFLLWYDEGEERNRGNFPPRFSGRQFPNYSSELNVNALELEDSALYLCASSLPGPNEQFFGPGTRLTVL.

CDR3 sequence reads: CASSEQLNQPQHF. In DNA form, the CDR3 reads TGTGCCAGTAGTGAACAACTAAATCAGCCCCAGCATTTT. V and J are TRBV19 and TRBJ1-5, with no clear D. Germline V gene data show CDR1 as LNHDA and CDR2 as SQIVND (reference sequence). The CDR3 covers 13 residues. V lost 5 bases and J lost 4, with 9 bases in between.

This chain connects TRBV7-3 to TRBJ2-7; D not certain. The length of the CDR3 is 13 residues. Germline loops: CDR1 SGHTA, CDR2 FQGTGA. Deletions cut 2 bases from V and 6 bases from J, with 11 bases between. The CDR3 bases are TGTGCCAGCAGCTTATATTATGCGTCCGAGCAGTACTTC. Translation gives CASSLYYASEQYF.

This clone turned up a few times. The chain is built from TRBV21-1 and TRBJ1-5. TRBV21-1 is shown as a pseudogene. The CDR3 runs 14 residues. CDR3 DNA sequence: TGTGCCAGCAGCACGACTGACCAAAATCAGCCCCAGCATTTT. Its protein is CASSTTDQNQPQHF.

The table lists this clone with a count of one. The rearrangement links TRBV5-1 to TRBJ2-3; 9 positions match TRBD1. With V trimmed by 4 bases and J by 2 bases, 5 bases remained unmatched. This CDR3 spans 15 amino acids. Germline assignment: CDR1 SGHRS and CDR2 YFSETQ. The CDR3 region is CASSTGQGITDTQYF. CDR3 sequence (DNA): TGCGCCAGCAGCACCGGACAGGGGATCACAGATACGCAGTATTTT.

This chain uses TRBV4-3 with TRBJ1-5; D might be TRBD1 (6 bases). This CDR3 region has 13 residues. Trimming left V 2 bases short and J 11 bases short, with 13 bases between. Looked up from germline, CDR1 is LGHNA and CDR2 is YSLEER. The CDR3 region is CASSQRQGLAQHF. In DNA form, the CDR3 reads TGCGCCAGCAGCCAACGGCAGGGGCTGGCCCAGCATTTT.

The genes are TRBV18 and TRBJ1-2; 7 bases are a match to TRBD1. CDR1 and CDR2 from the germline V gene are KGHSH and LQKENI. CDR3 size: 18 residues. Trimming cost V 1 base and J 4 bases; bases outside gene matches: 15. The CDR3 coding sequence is TGTGCCAGCTCACCACAGGCTACAGGGGCAGGGGCTTCCTATGGCTACACCTTC. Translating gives CASSPQATGAGASYGYTF. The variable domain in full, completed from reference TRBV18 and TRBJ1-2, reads NAGVMQNPRHLVRRRGQEARLRCSPMKGHSHVYWYRQLPEEGLKFMVYLQKENIIDESGMPKERFSAEFPKEGPSILRIQQVVRGDSAAYFCASSPQATGAGASYGYTFGSGTRLTVV.

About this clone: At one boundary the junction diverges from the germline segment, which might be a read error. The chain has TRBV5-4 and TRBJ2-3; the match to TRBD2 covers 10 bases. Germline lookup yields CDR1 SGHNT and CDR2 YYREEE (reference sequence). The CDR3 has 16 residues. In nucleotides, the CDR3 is TGTGTCAGCAGGCCGGGCACTAGCGGGATAACAGATACGCAGTATTTT. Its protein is CVSRPGTSGITDTQYF.

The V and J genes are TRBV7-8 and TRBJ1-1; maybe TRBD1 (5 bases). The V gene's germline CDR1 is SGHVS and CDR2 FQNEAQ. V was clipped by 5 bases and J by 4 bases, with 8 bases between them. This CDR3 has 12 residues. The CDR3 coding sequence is TGTGCCAGCAGCCCCAGGGCCACTGAAGCTTTCTTT. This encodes CASSPRATEAFF.

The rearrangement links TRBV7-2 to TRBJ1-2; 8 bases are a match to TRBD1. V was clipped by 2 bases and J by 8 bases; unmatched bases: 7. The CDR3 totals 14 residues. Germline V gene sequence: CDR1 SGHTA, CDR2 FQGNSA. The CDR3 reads CASSLFDRGNGYTF. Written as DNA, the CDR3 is TGTGCCAGCAGCTTATTCGACAGGGGAAACGGCTACACCTTC.

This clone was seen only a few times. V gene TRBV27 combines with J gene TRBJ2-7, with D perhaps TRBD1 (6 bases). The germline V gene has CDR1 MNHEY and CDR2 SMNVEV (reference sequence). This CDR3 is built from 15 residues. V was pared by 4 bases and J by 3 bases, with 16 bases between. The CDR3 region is CASSWSGVEFYEQYF. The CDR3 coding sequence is TGTGCCAGCAGTTGGTCAGGGGTCGAGTTCTACGAGCAGTACTTC.

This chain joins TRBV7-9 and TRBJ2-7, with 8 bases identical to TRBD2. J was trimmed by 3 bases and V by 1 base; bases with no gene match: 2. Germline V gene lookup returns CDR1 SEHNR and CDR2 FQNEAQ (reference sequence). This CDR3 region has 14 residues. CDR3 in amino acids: CASSLGGLVYEQYF. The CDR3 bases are TGTGCCAGCAGCTTAGGGGGACTAGTCTACGAGCAGTACTTC.